This entry lists 20 T cell receptor beta chains sequenced from one sample in a study of control samples from healthy donors and cancer patients. TCRdb keeps only in-frame clones here, not all; method: immunoSEQ multiplex PCR. This sample has over 100,000 clones, with around 93% found just once. Sample: blood. The origin of the receptors is a woman aged 50 to 65 in good health.

This clone was observed once. The CDR3 protein is CASSAGVATEAFF. For the CDR3, the DNA is TGTGCCAGCAGCGCAGGGGTCGCCACTGAAGCTTTCTTT. This chain connects TRBV6-5 to TRBJ1-1; D perhaps matches TRBD1 (6 bases). Trimming cost V 6 bases and J 4 bases, with 12 bases left between them. Germline V gives CDR1 MNHEY, CDR2 SVGAGI. CDR3 length: 13 amino acids.

In nucleotides, the CDR3 is TGTGCCAGCAGCTTACGCCCTTGGGATACGCAGTATTTT. It is translated as CASSLRPWDTQYF. This chain joins TRBV7-2 and TRBJ2-3; the D is unclear. V gave up 2 bases and J gave up 6 bases, with 9 bases separating them. CDR1 and CDR2 (germline): SGHTA, FQGNSA. The CDR3 has 13 residues. Full variable domain (remainder filled in from reference TRBV7-2 and TRBJ2-3): GAGVSQSPSNKVTEKGKDVELRCDPISGHTALYWYRQSLGQGLEFLIYFQGNSAPDKSGLPSDRFSAERTGGSVSTLTIQRTQQEDSAVYLCASSLRPWDTQYFGPGTRLTVL.

The chain employs TRBV18 and TRBJ2-7, with 8 bases fitting TRBD1. The CDR3 has 16 residues. The germline V gene encodes CDR1 KGHSH and CDR2 LQKENI. The junction had 7 bases not matched to a gene; V was cut back by 3 bases and J by 0 bases. The CDR3 region is CASSPAGTGASYEQYF. DNA of the CDR3: TGTGCCAGCTCACCGGCCGGGACAGGAGCCTCCTACGAGCAGTACTTC.

This chain links TRBV28 with TRBJ1-1; D remains unclear. Germline V gene sequence: CDR1 MDHEN, CDR2 SYDVKM. Trimming stripped 2 bases from V and 0 bases from J, with 10 bases between. The CDR3 runs to 15 residues. The CDR3 loop reads CASSLGGLMNTEAFF. Here the CDR3 DNA reads TGTGCCAGCAGTTTAGGCGGACTGATGAACACTGAAGCTTTCTTT.

This clone was observed a few times. The gene calls are TRBV6-1 and TRBJ2-7; 8 bases fit TRBD2. Looked up from germline, CDR1 is MNHNS and CDR2 is SASEGT. CDR3 length equals 14 residues. V gave up 3 bases and J gave up 6 bases; unmatched junction bases: 7. The CDR3 nucleotides read TGTGCCAGCAGTGACCCGGGACTAGTCGTCGAGCAGTACTTC. It translates to CASSDPGLVVEQYF.

The chain recombines TRBV30 with TRBJ1-1; tentative D call: TRBD1 (6 bases). This CDR3 comprises 13 residues. The germline V gene encodes CDR1 GTSNPN and CDR2 SVGIG (reference sequence). V lost 1 base to trimming and J lost 0 bases, with 6 bases between them. CDR3 coding DNA: TGTGCCTGGAGTGGGACAGTGAACACTGAAGCTTTCTTT. This codes for CAWSGTVNTEAFF.

This clone was detected once. This chain joins TRBV28 and TRBJ2-3, with D hard to call. Trimming took off 3 bases at V and 6 bases at J, with 4 bases between the two ends. The V gene's germline CDR1 is MDHEN and CDR2 SYDVKM. This CDR3 is built from 11 residues. CDR3 sequence: CASSLIDTQYF. In DNA form, the CDR3 reads TGTGCCAGCAGTTTGATTGATACGCAGTATTTT.

V gene TRBV12-5 combines with J gene TRBJ2-1; D is ambiguous. The germline V gene encodes CDR1 LGHNT and CDR2 FRNRAP. This CDR3 is built from 12 residues. V was pared by 3 bases and J by 6 bases, with 6 bases between. The CDR3 DNA follows: TGTGCTAGTGGTTTTCTGGGCAATGAGCAGTTCTTC. It translates to CASGFLGNEQFF.

This chain links TRBV10-1 with TRBJ2-3; D assignment may be TRBD1 or TRBD2 (5 bases each). CDR3 length: 16 amino acids. Germline V CDR1 and CDR2: WNHNN, SYGVQD (reference sequence). V gave up 3 bases and J gave up 0 bases, with 13 bases separating them. The CDR3 spells CASSELGTGSTDTQYF. The DNA for the CDR3 is TGCGCCAGCAGTGAATTAGGGACGGGGAGCACAGATACGCAGTATTTT.

CDR3 bases: TGTGCCAGCGGACTAATAACTGGAAACACCATATATTTT. Translating it yields CASGLITGNTIYF. The chain employs TRBV5-8 and TRBJ1-3; D gene ambiguous. Germline CDR1 reads SGHTS; CDR2 reads YDEGEE. The CDR3 spans 13 residues. With 7 bases removed from V and 2 bases from J, the gap between germline ends came to 10 bases.

This chain uses TRBV15 with TRBJ1-2; possible D gene TRBD1, 5 bases. The CDR3 is 15 residues long. Trimming cost V 0 bases and J 4 bases, with 12 bases left between them. CDR1 is LNHNV and CDR2 is YYDKDF in the germline V gene (reference sequence). The CDR3 sequence: CATSRDGGRSYGYTF. The CDR3 nucleotides are TGTGCCACCAGCAGAGATGGGGGACGGAGCTATGGCTACACCTTC.

This clone was picked up a small number of times. This sequence joins TRBV7-8 and TRBJ2-1; D call uncertain. This CDR3 has 16 amino acids. Germline lookup yields CDR1 SGHVS and CDR2 FQNEAQ. The germline V and J ends were trimmed by 5 bases and 8 bases, with 22 bases remaining between them. The CDR3 coding sequence is TGTGCCAGCAGCCCCCCGACGGGCTCAGCGATTCATGAGCAGTTCTTC. Protein sequence: CASSPPTGSAIHEQFF. Filled out from reference TRBV7-8 and TRBJ2-1, the complete variable domain reads GAGVSQSPRYKVAKRGQDVALRCDPISGHVSLFWYQQALGQGPEFLTYFQNEAQLDKSGLPSDRFFAERPEGSVSTLKIQRTQQEDSAVYLCASSPPTGSAIHEQFFGPGTRLTVL.

The chain combines TRBV30 with TRBJ2-7; tentative D call: TRBD1 (6 bases). Trimming stripped 4 bases from V and 6 bases from J, with 22 bases between. The CDR3 runs 15 residues. CDR1 is GTSNPN, CDR2 SVGIG, per germline (reference sequence). As DNA, the CDR3 is TGTGCCTGGAAGTACTTTCTAAGGGGGTTAGGCGAGCAGTACTTC. This encodes CAWKYFLRGLGEQYF.

The chain is built from TRBV5-1 and TRBJ1-4; no definite D call. Germline-derived CDR1 and CDR2 are SGHRS and YFSETQ. The CDR3 consists of 16 residues. Trimming took 0 bases from V and 4 from J, leaving 13 bases between them. The CDR3 coding sequence is TGCGCCAGCAGCTTGGGTTGGGCGTCCGGTAATGAAAAACTGTTTTTT. Its translation: CASSLGWASGNEKLFF.

The V gene is TRBV27, the J gene TRBJ2-1, with D possibly TRBD1 on 5 matching bases. Germline CDR1 reads MNHEY; CDR2 reads SMNVEV (reference sequence). The CDR3 is made up of 14 amino acids. V lost 7 bases to trimming and J lost 9 bases, with 19 bases between them. CDR3 loop: CASISWGPSFEQFF. The CDR3 region has the DNA TGTGCCAGCATTTCCTGGGGCCCGTCCTTTGAGCAGTTCTTC.

The chain employs TRBV5-8 and TRBJ2-7; D might be TRBD2 (5 bases). Looked up from germline, CDR1 is SGHTS and CDR2 is YDEGEE. The germline V and J ends were trimmed by 2 bases and 1 base, with 13 bases remaining between them. The CDR3 extends over 15 amino acids. Here the CDR3 reads CASSFSGVHSYEQYF. The CDR3 DNA follows: TGTGCCAGCAGCTTCTCCGGGGTGCATTCCTACGAGCAGTACTTC. Drawing the rest from reference TRBV5-8 and TRBJ2-7, the complete variable domain is EAGVTQSPTHLIKTRGQQATLRCSPISGHTSVYWYQQALGLGLQFLLWYDEGEERNRGNFPPRFSGRQFPNYSSELNVNALELEDSALYLCASSFSGVHSYEQYFGPGTRLTVT.

As to this clone: Other DNA sequences from this sample encode an identical CDR3 as well. This chain joins TRBV12-3 or TRBV12-4 and TRBJ1-2, with no clear D. This CDR3 has 13 residues. Trimming stripped 1 base from V and 2 bases from J, with 5 bases between. The DNA for the CDR3 is TGTGCCAGCAGTTTAGGCGGAAACTATGGCTACACCTTC. It is translated as CASSLGGNYGYTF.

The chain uses TRBV10-3 and TRBJ1-3; 8 nucleotides line up with TRBD1. This CDR3 is 15 amino acids long. Germline lookup yields CDR1 ENHRY and CDR2 SYGVKD. Losses at the gene ends were 10 bases for V and 0 bases for J; bases not matched to a gene: 8. The CDR3 region is CANRGQGTSGNTIYF. The CDR3 coding sequence is TGTGCCAACCGTGGACAGGGAACCTCTGGAAACACCATATATTTT.

This clone has more than one count but fewer than ten. This chain connects TRBV6-1 to TRBJ1-3; D gene unclear. The CDR3 length is 13 residues. V shed 3 bases and J shed 3 bases, with 6 bases lying between them. Germline lookup yields CDR1 MNHNS and CDR2 SASEGT. This CDR3 is CASSEVGGNTIYF. As DNA, the CDR3 is TGTGCCAGCAGTGAGGTCGGTGGAAACACCATATATTTT.

The J gene is TRBJ1-2, the V gene TRBV5-6; D not resolved. The CDR3 runs 16 residues. The germline V gene encodes CDR1 SGHDT and CDR2 YYEEEE. V gave up 0 bases and J gave up 7 bases, with 19 bases separating them. In DNA, the CDR3 is TGTGCCAGCAGCTTGGAAAAGGAAGCCCGCTATCGTGGCTACACCTTC. Translation: CASSLEKEARYRGYTF.